A selection of T cell receptor beta chains follows, all from one sample in a study of blood T cell repertoires in COVID-19. Here immunoSEQ multiplex PCR was the method, and the copy in TCRdb shows in-frame clones only, minus some. The sample shows about 260,000 clones, 88% of them seen only once. Sample: peripheral blood. These receptors were obtained from a woman in her 70s with COVID-19, enrolled during active disease. CDR3s include the opening cysteine and the closing phenylalanine or tryptophan. Each record gives: J gene, clone size, V gene, D gene, CDR3 DNA, CDR3 protein. The D gene is left open where the match is weak. Size tells how often a clone was seen (once, few, many) or the class of an expanded clone, and some rows leave it out.

j_gene: TRBJ2-7; abundance: .; v_gene: TRBV2; d_gene: .; CDR3nt: TGTGCCAGCAGTGCGGACAACTACGAGCAGTACTTC; CDR3aa: CASSADNYEQYF
j_gene: TRBJ1-4; abundance: .; v_gene: TRBV6-5; d_gene: .; CDR3nt: TGTGCCAGCAGCCGCGACCGGGATCCGCCAGGAAAACTGTTTTTT; CDR3aa: CASSRDRDPPGKLFF
j_gene: TRBJ2-1; abundance: .; v_gene: TRBV4-1; d_gene: TRBD2; CDR3nt: TGCGCCAGCAGCGAAAGACTAGCGGGAGGCTTTGAGCAGTTCTTC; CDR3aa: CASSERLAGGFEQFF
j_gene: TRBJ1-2; abundance: once; v_gene: TRBV7-9; d_gene: TRBD1; CDR3nt: TGTGCCAGCAGTTCGACCGGACAGGGGAACTATGGCTACACCTTC; CDR3aa: CASSSTGQGNYGYTF
j_gene: TRBJ1-4; abundance: .; v_gene: TRBV7-9; d_gene: .; CDR3nt: TGTGCCAGCAGCTCCTTTTCTACTAATGAAAAACTGTTTTTT; CDR3aa: CASSSFSTNEKLFF
j_gene: TRBJ2-7; abundance: .; v_gene: TRBV15; d_gene: .; CDR3nt: TGTGCCACCAGCAGAGACACGGGGGAGCAGTACTTC; CDR3aa: CATSRDTGEQYF
j_gene: TRBJ1-2; abundance: .; v_gene: TRBV18; d_gene: .; CDR3nt: TGTGCCAGCTCACCACAGAGTGAAGCTAACTATGGCTACACCTTC; CDR3aa: CASSPQSEANYGYTF
j_gene: TRBJ2-2; abundance: .; v_gene: TRBV9; d_gene: TRBD2; CDR3nt: TGTGCCAGCAGCGTAGCACTAGCGGGAGGAAAACGGACCGGGGAGCTGTTTTTT; CDR3aa: CASSVALAGGKRTGELFF
j_gene: TRBJ2-3; abundance: .; v_gene: TRBV14; d_gene: TRBD2; CDR3nt: TGTGCCAGCAGCCAAGAATCCCTAGCGGATCGGGATACGCAGTATTTT; CDR3aa: CASSQESLADRDTQYF
j_gene: TRBJ2-7; abundance: .; v_gene: TRBV2; d_gene: TRBD1; CDR3nt: TGTGCCAGCATCGAAGGGGCAGGGGGCATAGGGGAGCAGTACTTC; CDR3aa: CASIEGAGGIGEQYF
j_gene: TRBJ1-5; abundance: .; v_gene: TRBV30; d_gene: TRBD1; CDR3nt: TGTGCCTGGAGTACGGGACAGGGGGCGTTTGGTCAGCCCCAGCATTTT; CDR3aa: CAWSTGQGAFGQPQHF
j_gene: TRBJ2-2; abundance: few; v_gene: TRBV24-1; d_gene: .; CDR3nt: TGTGCCACCAGTGATTTCGCTAGCCCCGGGGAGCTGTTTTTT; CDR3aa: CATSDFASPGELFF
j_gene: TRBJ1-2; abundance: .; v_gene: TRBV6-5; d_gene: .; CDR3nt: TGTGCCAGCAAGATTGGAGGGCCTAATGGCTACACCTTC; CDR3aa: CASKIGGPNGYTF
j_gene: TRBJ2-1; abundance: .; v_gene: TRBV9; d_gene: TRBD2; CDR3nt: TGTGCCAGCACCCCAGGGCCGACCCTCGGTAGCGGGAGGGCGGTCAATGAGCAGTTCTTC; CDR3aa: CASTPGPTLGSGRAVNEQFF
j_gene: TRBJ1-1; abundance: .; v_gene: TRBV10-3; d_gene: .; CDR3nt: TGTGCCATCAGTGAACAACAGGGGAACACTGAAGCTTTCTTT; CDR3aa: CAISEQQGNTEAFF
j_gene: TRBJ2-6; abundance: once; v_gene: TRBV5-4; d_gene: .; CDR3nt: TGTGCCAGCAGCTTCGGTCTCTCTGGGGCCAACGTCCTGACTTTC; CDR3aa: CASSFGLSGANVLTF
j_gene: TRBJ1-5; abundance: .; v_gene: TRBV28; d_gene: TRBD1; CDR3nt: TGTGCCAGCTTGAATGGGCAGGGGGACCAGCCCCAGCATTTT; CDR3aa: CASLNGQGDQPQHF
j_gene: TRBJ2-2; abundance: .; v_gene: TRBV6-2/TRBV6-3; d_gene: .; CDR3nt: TGTGCCAGCAGTTATCAGGGTTTCACCGGGGAGCTGTTTTTT; CDR3aa: CASSYQGFTGELFF
j_gene: TRBJ2-1; abundance: .; v_gene: TRBV7-8; d_gene: .; CDR3nt: TGTGCCAGCAGCTTAGGACTAGACAATGAGCAGTTCTTC; CDR3aa: CASSLGLDNEQFF
j_gene: TRBJ1-3; abundance: .; v_gene: TRBV3-1/TRBV3-2; d_gene: .; CDR3nt: TGTGCCAGCAGCCAAGGGACAGTCTCTGGAAACACCATATATTTT; CDR3aa: CASSQGTVSGNTIYF
j_gene: TRBJ2-7; abundance: few; v_gene: TRBV5-1; d_gene: .; CDR3nt: TGCGCCAGCAGCTTGGTTTTAGGAACTATGTGGGAGCAGTACTTC; CDR3aa: CASSLVLGTMWEQYF
j_gene: TRBJ1-5; abundance: .; v_gene: TRBV29-1; d_gene: .; CDR3nt: TGCAGCGTGGCGTTAGGGGGGGGCGGTCAGCCCCAGCATTTT; CDR3aa: CSVALGGGGQPQHF